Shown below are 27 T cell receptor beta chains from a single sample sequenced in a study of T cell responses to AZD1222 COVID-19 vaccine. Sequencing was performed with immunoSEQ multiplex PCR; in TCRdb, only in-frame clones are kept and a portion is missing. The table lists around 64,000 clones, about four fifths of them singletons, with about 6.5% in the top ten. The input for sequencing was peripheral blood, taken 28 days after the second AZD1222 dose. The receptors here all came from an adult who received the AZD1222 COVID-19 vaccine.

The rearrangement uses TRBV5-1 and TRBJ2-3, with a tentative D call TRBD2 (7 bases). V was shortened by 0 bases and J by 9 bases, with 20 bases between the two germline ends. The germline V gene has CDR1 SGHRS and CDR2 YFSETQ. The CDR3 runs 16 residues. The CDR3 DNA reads TGCGCCAGCAGCTTGGCTCAACGGGGGGCCCCTAGGACGCAGTATTTT. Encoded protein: CASSLAQRGAPRTQYF.

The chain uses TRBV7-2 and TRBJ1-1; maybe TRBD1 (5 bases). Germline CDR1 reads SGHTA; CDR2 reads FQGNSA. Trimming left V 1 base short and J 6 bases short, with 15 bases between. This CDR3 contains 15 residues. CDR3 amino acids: CASSLVGDVDSEAFF. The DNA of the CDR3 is TGTGCCAGCAGCTTAGTGGGGGACGTGGACTCTGAAGCTTTCTTT. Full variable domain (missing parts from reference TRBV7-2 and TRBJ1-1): GAGVSQSPSNKVTEKGKDVELRCDPISGHTALYWYRQSLGQGLEFLIYFQGNSAPDKSGLPSDRFSAERTGGSVSTLTIQRTQQEDSAVYLCASSLVGDVDSEAFFGQGTRLTVV.

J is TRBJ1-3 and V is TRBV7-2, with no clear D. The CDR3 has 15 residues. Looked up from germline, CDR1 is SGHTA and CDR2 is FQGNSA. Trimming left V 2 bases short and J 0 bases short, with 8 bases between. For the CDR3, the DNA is TGTGCCAGCAGCTTATTTGCGAGCTCTGGAAACACCATATATTTT. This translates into CASSLFASSGNTIYF.

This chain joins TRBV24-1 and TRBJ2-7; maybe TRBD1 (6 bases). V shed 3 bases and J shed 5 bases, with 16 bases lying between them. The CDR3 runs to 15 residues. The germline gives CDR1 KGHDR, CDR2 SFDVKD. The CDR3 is CATSDPRQDHNEQYF. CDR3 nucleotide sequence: TGTGCCACCAGTGATCCCAGACAGGACCATAACGAGCAGTACTTC.

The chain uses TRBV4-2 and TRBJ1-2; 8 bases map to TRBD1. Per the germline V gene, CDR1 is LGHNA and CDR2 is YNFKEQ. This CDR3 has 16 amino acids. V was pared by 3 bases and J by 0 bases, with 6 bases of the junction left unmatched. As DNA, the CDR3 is TGTGCCAGCAGCCAGGGACAGGCGATTCCTAACTATGGCTACACCTTC. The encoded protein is CASSQGQAIPNYGYTF.

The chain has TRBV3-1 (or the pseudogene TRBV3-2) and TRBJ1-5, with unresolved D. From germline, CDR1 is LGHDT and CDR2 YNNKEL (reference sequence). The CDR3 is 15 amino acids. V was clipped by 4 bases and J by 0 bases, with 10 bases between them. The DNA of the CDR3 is TGTGCCAGCAGCCCCTCGTGGCGTAGCAATCAGCCCCAGCATTTT. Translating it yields CASSPSWRSNQPQHF.

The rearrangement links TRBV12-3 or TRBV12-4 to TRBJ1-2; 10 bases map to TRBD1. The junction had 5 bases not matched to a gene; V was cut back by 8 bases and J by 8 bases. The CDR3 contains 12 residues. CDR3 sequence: CASGWTGGGYTF. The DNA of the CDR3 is TGTGCCAGCGGATGGACAGGGGGAGGCTACACCTTC.

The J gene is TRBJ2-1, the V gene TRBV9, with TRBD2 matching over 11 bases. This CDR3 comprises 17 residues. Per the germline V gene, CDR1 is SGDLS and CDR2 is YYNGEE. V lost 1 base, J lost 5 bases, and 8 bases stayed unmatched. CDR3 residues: CASSVKTGTSGNNEQFF. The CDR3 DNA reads TGTGCCAGCAGCGTAAAAACCGGGACTAGCGGAAACAATGAGCAGTTCTTC.

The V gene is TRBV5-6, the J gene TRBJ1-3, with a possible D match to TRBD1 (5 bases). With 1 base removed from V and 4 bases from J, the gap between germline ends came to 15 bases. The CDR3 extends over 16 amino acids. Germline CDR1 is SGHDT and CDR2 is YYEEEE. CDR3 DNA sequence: TGTGCCAGCAGCTTGATCCTGCCCGGGGCCGGAAACACCATATATTTT. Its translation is CASSLILPGAGNTIYF.

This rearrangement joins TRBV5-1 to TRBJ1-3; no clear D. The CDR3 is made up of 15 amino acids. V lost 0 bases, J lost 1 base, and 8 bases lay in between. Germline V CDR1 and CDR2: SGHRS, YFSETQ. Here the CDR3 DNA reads TGCGCCAGCAGCTTGGAATGGGGATCTGGAAACACCATATATTTT. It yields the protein CASSLEWGSGNTIYF.

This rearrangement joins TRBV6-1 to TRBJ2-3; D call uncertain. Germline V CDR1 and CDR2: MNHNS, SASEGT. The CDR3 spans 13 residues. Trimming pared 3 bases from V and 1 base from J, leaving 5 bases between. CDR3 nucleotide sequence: TGTGCCAGCAGTGAGCCGGGCACAGATACGCAGTATTTT. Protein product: CASSEPGTDTQYF.

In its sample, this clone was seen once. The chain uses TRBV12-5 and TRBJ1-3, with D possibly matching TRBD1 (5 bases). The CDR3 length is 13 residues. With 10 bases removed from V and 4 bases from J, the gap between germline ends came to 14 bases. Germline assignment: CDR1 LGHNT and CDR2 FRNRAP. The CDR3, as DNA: TGTGCTACCCTTCGGGGCGTGGGAAACACCATATATTTT. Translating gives CATLRGVGNTIYF.

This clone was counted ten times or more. CDR3 sequence: CASSGPGGYTF. The CDR3 nucleotides are TGTGCCAGCAGTGGGCCGGGAGGCTACACCTTC. This sequence joins TRBV2 and TRBJ1-2; D not resolved. V was shortened by 4 bases and J by 8 bases, with 8 bases between the two germline ends. This CDR3 has 11 amino acids. Germline V CDR1 and CDR2: SNHLY, FYNNEI.

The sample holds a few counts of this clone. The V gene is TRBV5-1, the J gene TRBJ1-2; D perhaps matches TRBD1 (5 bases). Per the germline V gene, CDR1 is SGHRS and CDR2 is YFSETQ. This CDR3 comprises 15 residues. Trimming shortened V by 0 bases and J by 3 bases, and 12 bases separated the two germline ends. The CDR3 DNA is TGCGCCAGCAGCTTGGCGGGGGGAGGAGACTATGGCTACACCTTC. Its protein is CASSLAGGGDYGYTF.

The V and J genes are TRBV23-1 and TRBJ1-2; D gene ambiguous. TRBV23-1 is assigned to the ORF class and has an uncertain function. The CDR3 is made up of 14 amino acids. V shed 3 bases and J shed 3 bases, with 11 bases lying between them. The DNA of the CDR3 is TGCGCCAGCAGTCATCCCCGTATCTACTATGGCTACACCTTC. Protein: CASSHPRIYYGYTF.

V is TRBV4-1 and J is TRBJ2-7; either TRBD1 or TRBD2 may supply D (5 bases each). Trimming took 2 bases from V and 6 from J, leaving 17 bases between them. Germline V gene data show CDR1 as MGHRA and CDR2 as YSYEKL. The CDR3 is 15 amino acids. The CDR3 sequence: CASSQNRWGSAEQYF. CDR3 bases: TGCGCCAGCAGCCAAAACCGGTGGGGGAGCGCCGAGCAGTACTTC.

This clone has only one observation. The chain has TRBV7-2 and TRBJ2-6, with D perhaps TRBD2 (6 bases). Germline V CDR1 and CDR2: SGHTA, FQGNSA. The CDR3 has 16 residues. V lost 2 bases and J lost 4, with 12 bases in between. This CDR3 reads CASSLQGTAGANVLTF. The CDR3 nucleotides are TGTGCCAGCAGCTTACAAGGGACTGCCGGGGCCAACGTCCTGACTTTC.

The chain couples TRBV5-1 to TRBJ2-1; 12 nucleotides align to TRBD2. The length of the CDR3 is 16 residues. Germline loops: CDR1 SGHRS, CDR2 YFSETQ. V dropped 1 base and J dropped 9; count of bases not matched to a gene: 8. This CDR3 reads CASSLILAGGSGEQFF. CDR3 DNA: TGCGCCAGCAGCTTGATACTAGCGGGGGGCTCCGGTGAGCAGTTCTTC.

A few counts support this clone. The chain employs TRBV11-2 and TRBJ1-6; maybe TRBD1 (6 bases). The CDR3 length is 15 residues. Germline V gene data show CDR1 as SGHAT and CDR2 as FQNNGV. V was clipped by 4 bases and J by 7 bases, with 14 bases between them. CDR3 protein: CASSWAGTLNSPLHF. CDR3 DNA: TGTGCCAGCAGCTGGGCCGGGACACTAAATTCACCCCTCCACTTT.

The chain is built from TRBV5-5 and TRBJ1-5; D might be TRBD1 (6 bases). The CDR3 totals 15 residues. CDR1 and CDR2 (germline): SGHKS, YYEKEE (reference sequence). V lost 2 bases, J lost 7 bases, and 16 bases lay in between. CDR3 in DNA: TGTGCCAGCAGCTTAGTCAGGGGTTCGGCCCAGCCCCAGCATTTT. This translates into CASSLVRGSAQPQHF.

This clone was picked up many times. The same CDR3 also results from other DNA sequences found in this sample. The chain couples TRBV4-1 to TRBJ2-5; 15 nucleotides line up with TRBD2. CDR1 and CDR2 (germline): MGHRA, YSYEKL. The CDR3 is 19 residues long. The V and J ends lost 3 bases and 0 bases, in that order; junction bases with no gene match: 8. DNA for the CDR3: TGCGCCAGCAGCCACCCGGGACTAGCGGGGGGCCGAAACCAAGAGACCCAGTACTTC. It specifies CASSHPGLAGGRNQETQYF.

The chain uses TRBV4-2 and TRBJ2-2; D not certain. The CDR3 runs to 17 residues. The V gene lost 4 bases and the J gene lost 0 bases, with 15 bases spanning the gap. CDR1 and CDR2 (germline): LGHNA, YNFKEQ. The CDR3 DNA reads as TGTGCCAGCAGCCCCCTCCTCAGACGTACGAACACCGGGGAGCTGTTTTTT. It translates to CASSPLLRRTNTGELFF.

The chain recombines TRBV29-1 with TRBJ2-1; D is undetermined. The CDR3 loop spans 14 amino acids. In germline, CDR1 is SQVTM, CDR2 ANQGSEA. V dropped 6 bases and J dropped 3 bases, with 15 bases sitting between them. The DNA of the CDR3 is TGCAGCGTCCCCACAAGTAACCGCTACAATGAGCAGTTCTTC. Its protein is CSVPTSNRYNEQFF.

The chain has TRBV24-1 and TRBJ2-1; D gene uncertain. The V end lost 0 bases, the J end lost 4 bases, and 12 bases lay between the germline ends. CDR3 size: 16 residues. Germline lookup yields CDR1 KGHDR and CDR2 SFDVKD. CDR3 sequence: CATSDLSARSYNEQFF. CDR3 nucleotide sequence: TGTGCCACCAGTGATTTGTCTGCCCGGTCTTACAATGAGCAGTTCTTC.

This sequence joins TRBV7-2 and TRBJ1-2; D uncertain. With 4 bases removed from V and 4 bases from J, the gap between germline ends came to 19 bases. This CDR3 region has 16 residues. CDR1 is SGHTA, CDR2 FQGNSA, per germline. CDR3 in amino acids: CASSYLRTPGLYGYTF. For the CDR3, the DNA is TGTGCCAGCAGCTACCTGAGGACTCCAGGACTCTATGGCTACACCTTC.

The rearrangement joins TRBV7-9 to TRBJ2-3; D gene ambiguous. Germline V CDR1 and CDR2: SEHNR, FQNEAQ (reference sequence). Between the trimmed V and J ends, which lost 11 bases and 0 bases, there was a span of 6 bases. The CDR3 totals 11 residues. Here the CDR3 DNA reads TGTGCCGCAGGTAGCACAGATACGCAGTATTTT. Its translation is CAAGSTDTQYF.

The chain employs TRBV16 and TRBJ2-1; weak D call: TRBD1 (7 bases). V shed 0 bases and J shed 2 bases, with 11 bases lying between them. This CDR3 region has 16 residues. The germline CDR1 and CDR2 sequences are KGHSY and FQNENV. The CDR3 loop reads CASSQSSRGAYNEQFF. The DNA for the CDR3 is TGTGCCAGCAGCCAATCGAGCAGGGGGGCCTACAATGAGCAGTTCTTC.